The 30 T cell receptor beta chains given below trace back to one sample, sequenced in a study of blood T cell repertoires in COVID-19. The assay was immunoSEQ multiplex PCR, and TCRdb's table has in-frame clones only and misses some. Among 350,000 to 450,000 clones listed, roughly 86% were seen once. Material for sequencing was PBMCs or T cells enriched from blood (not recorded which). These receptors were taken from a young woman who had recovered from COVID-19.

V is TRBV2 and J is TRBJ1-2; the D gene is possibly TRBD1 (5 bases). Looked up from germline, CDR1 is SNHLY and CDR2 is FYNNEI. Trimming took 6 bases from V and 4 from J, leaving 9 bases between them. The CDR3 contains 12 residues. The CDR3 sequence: CASRGPSYGYTF. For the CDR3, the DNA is TGTGCCAGCAGGGGGCCCTCCTATGGCTACACCTTC.

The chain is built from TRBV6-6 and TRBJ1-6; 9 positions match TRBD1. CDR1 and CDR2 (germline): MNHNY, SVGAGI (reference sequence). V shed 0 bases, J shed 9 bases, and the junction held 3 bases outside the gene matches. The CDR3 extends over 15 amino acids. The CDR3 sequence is CASSYSGQGSSPLHF. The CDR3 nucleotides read TGTGCCAGCAGTTACTCGGGACAGGGAAGTTCACCCCTCCACTTT.

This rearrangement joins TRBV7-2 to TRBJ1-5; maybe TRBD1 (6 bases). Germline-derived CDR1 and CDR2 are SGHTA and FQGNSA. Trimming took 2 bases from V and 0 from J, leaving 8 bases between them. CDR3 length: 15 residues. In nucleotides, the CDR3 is TGTGCCAGCAGCTTAAACAGGGCTAGCAATCAGCCCCAGCATTTT. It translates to CASSLNRASNQPQHF. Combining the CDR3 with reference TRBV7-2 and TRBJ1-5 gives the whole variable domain GAGVSQSPSNKVTEKGKDVELRCDPISGHTALYWYRQSLGQGLEFLIYFQGNSAPDKSGLPSDRFSAERTGGSVSTLTIQRTQQEDSAVYLCASSLNRASNQPQHFGDGTRLSIL.

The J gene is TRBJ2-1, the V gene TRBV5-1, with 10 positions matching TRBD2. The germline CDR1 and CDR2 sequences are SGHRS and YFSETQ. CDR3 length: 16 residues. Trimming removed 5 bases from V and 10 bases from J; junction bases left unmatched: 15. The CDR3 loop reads CASRSPQGSTSGEQFF. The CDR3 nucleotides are TGCGCCAGCAGGTCCCCACAGGGGTCGACTAGCGGGGAGCAGTTCTTC. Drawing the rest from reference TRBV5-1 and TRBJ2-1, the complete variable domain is KAGVTQTPRYLIKTRGQQVTLSCSPISGHRSVSWYQQTPGQGLQFLFEYFSETQRNKGNFPGRFSGRQFSNSRSEMNVSTLELGDSALYLCASRSPQGSTSGEQFFGPGTRLTVL.

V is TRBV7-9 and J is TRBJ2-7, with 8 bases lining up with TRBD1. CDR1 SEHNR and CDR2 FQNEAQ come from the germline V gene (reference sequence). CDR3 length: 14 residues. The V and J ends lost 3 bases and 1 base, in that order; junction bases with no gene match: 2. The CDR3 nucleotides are TGTGCCAGCAGCTTCCGGGACAGGTCCTACGAGCAGTACTTC. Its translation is CASSFRDRSYEQYF.

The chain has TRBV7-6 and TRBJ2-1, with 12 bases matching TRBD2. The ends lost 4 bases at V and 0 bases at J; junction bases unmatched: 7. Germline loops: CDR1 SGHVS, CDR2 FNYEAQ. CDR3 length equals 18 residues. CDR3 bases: TGTGCCAGCAGCTCCGGGACTAGCGGGCCTCGCTCCTACAATGAGCAGTTCTTC. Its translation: CASSSGTSGPRSYNEQFF.

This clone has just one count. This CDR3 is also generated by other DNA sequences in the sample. In DNA, the CDR3 is TGTGCCAGCAGTTTTAACAGGGACTCACCCCTCCACTTT. Translated: CASSFNRDSPLHF. The chain uses TRBV27 and TRBJ1-6, with D tentatively TRBD1 (6 bases). Trimming cost V 3 bases and J 10 bases, with 10 bases left between them. CDR1 is MNHEY, CDR2 SMNVEV, per germline (reference sequence). There are 13 residues in the CDR3.

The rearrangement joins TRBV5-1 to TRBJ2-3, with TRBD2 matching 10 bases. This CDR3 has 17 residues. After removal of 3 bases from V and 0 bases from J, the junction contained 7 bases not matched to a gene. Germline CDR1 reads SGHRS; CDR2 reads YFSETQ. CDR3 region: CASSWTSGGRSTDTQYF. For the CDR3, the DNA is TGCGCCAGCAGCTGGACTAGCGGAGGGAGAAGCACAGATACGCAGTATTTT.

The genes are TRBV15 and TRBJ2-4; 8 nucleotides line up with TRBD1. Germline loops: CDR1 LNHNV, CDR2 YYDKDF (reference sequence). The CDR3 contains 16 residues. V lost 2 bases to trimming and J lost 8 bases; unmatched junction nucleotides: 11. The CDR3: CATSRPSTGVIDIQYF. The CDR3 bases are TGTGCCACCAGCAGACCCTCGACAGGGGTCATCGACATTCAGTACTTC.

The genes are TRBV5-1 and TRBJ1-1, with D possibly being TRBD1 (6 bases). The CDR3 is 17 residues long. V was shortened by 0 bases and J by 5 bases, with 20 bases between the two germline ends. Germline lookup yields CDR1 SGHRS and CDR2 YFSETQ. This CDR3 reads CASSLGLTGPSGTEAFF. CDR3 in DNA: TGCGCCAGCAGCTTGGGCCTGACAGGACCTTCGGGGACTGAAGCTTTCTTT.

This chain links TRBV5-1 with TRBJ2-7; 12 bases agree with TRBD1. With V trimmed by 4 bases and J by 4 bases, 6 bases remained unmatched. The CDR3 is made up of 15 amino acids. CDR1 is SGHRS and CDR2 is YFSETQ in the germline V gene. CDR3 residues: CASSRGTGGLYEQYF. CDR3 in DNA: TGCGCCAGCAGCCGAGGGACAGGGGGCTTGTACGAGCAGTACTTC.

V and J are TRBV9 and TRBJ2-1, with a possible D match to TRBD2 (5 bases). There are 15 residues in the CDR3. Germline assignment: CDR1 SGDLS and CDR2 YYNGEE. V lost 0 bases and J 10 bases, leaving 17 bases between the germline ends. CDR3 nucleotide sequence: TGTGCCAGCAGCGTAGGGCAGTTGTTGGAGGAGGAGCAGTTCTTC. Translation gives CASSVGQLLEEEQFF.

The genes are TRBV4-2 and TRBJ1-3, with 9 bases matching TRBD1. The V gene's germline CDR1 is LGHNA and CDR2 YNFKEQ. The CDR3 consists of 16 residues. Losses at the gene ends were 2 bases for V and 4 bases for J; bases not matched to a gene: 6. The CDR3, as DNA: TGTGCCAGCAGCCAACCCCGCGGGACAGGGGGAAACACCATATATTTT. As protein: CASSQPRGTGGNTIYF.

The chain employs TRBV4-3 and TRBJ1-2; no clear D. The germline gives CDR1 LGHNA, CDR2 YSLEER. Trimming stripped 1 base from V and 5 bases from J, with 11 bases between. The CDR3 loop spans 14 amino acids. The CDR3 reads CASSQARLRYGYTF. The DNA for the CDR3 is TGCGCCAGCAGCCAAGCCAGGTTGCGTTATGGCTACACCTTC.

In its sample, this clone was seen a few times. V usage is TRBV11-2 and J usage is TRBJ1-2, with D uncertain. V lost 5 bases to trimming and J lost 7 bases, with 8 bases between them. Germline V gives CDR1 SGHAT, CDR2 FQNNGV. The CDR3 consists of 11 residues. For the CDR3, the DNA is TGTGCCAGCAGCCTAACCTTTGGCTACACCTTC. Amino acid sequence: CASSLTFGYTF.

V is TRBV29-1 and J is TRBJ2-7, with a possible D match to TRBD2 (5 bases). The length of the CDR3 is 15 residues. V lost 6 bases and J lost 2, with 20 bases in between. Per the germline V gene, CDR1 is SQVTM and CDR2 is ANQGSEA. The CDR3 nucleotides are TGCAGCGTATTGTCCCTCGAGGGCGAACCCTACGAGCAGTACTTC. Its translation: CSVLSLEGEPYEQYF.

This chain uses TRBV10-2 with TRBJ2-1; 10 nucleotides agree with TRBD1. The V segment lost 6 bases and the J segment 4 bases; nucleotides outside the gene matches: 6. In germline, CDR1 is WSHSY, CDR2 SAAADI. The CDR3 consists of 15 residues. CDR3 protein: CASRPAGQGYNEQFF. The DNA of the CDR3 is TGCGCCAGCAGACCCGCGGGACAGGGGTACAATGAGCAGTTCTTC.

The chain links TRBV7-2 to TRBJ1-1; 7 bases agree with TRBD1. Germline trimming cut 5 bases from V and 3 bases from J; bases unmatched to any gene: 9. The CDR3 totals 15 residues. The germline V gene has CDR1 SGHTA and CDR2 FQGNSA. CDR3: CASSPKGGRDTEAFF. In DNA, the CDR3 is TGTGCCAGCAGCCCTAAAGGGGGCCGGGACACTGAAGCTTTCTTT.

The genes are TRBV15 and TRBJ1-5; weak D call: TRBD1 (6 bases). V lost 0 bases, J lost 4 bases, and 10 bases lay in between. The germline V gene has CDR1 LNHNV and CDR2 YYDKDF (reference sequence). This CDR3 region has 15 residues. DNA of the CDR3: TGTGCCACCAGCAGAGAACAGGGACAAAATCAGCCCCAGCATTTT. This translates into CATSREQGQNQPQHF.

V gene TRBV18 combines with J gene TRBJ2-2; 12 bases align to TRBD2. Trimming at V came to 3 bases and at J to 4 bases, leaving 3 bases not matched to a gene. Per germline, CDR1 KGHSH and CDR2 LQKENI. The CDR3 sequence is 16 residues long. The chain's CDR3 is CASSPSSGRATGELFF. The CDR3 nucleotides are TGTGCCAGCTCACCCTCTAGCGGGAGGGCCACCGGGGAGCTGTTTTTT.

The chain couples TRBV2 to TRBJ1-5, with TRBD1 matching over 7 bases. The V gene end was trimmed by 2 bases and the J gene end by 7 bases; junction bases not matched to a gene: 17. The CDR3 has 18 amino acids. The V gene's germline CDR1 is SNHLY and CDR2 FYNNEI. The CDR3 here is CASSEPYHLQGSEQPQHF. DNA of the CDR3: TGTGCCAGCAGTGAACCCTATCATTTACAGGGGTCGGAACAGCCCCAGCATTTT.

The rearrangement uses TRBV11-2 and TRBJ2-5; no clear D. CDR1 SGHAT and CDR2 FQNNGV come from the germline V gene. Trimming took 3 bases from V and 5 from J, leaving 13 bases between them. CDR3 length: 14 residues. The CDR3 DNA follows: TGTGCCAGCAGCTTGAGTACCAATAAGGAGACCCAGTACTTC. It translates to CASSLSTNKETQYF.

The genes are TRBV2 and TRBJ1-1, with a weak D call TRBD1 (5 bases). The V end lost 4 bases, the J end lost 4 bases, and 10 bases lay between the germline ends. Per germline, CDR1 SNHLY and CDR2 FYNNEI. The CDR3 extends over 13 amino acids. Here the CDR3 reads CASSAPGITEAFF. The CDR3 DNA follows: TGTGCCAGCAGTGCTCCAGGGATCACTGAAGCTTTCTTT.

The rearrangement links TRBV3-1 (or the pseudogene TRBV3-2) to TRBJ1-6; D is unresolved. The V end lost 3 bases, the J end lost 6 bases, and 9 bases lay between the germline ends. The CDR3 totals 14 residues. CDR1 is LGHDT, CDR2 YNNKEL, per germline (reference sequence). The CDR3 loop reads CASSQGPGNSPLHF. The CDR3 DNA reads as TGTGCCAGCAGCCAGGGCCCCGGTAATTCACCCCTCCACTTT.

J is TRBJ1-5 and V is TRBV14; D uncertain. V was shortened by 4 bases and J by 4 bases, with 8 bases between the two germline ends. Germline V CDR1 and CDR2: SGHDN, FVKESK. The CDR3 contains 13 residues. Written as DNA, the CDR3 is TGTGCCAGCAGCCGACGGGAAAATCAGCCCCAGCATTTT. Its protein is CASSRRENQPQHF.

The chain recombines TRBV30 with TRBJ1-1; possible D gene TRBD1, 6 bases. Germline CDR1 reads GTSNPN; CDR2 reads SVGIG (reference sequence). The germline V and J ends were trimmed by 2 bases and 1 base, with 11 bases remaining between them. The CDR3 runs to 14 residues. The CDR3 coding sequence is TGTGCCTGGAGTCCCTGGGACACGAACACTGAAGCTTTCTTT. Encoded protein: CAWSPWDTNTEAFF.

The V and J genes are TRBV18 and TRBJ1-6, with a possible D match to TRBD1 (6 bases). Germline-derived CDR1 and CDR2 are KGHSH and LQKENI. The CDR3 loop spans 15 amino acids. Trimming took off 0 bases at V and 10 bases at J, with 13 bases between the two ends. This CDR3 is CASSPPSTTGSPLHF. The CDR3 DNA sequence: TGTGCCAGCTCACCACCTTCCACCACAGGGTCACCCCTCCACTTT.

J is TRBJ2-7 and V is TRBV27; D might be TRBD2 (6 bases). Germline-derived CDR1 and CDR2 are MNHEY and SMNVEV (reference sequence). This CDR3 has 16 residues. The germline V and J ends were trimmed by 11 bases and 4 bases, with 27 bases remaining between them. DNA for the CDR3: TGTGCCGGGAAACAAGGACGGGTCCCCGGAGGGTACGAGCAGTACTTC. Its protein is CAGKQGRVPGGYEQYF.

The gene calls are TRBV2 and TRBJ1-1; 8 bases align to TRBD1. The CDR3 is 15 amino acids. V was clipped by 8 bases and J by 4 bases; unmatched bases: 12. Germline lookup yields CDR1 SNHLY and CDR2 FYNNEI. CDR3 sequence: CASLPQGAVGTEAFF. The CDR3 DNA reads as TGTGCCAGCCTACCGCAGGGGGCGGTCGGCACTGAAGCTTTCTTT.

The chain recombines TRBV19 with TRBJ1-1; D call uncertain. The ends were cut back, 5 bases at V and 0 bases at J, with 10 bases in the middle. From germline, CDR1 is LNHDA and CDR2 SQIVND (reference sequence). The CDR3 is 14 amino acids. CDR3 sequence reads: CASSGWAMNTEAFF. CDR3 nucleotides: TGTGCCAGTAGTGGGTGGGCCATGAACACTGAAGCTTTCTTT.